A selection of T cell receptor beta chains follows, all from one sample in a study of OX40 agonist ivuxolimab in advanced cancers. The method was immunoSEQ multiplex PCR; TCRdb's version includes in-frame clones alone and lacks a portion of them. The repertoire holds 75,000 to 95,000 clones, around 92% seen once, with around 0.5% in the top ten. The sequencing used CD4+ or CD8+ T cells sorted from blood, collected in a trial of the OX40 agonist ivuxolimab. The receptors were gathered from an adult with an advanced solid tumor such as melanoma, head and neck, liver or kidney cancer. CDR3s leave out the opening cysteine and the closing phenylalanine or tryptophan.

J	V	CDR3
TRBJ1-2	TRBV11-2	ASSLVSRVSNYGYT
TRBJ2-1	TRBV12-2	ASRLAGAYNEQF
TRBJ1-2	TRBV6-1	ASSPRQGTIGYT
TRBJ2-7	TRBV5-4	ASSQGQATYEQY
TRBJ2-1	TRBV9	ASSPVAGASNEQF
TRBJ1-1	TRBV6-5	ASKATGTGGTEAF
TRBJ2-7	TRBV7-2	ASSSRRGPYEQY
TRBJ2-1	TRBV11-2	ASSIGLAGPDEQF
TRBJ1-1	TRBV5-6	ASSLPGQATSEAF
TRBJ2-4	TRBV18	ASSPWTGPKNIQY
TRBJ2-7	TRBV7-2	ASSLQGTVAYEQY
TRBJ1-3	TRBV30	AWGYSGNTIY
TRBJ2-7	TRBV6-5	ASSRGLAQFYEQY
TRBJ2-3	TRBV5-1	ASSTGPNTDTQY
TRBJ2-5	TRBV10-1	ASSVGSQETQY
TRBJ2-7	TRBV6-6	ASSYAPTVLEQY
TRBJ2-4	TRBV4-3	ASSHGTASGRNIQY
TRBJ1-2	TRBV19	ASSITQGYGYT
TRBJ2-3	TRBV5-1	ASSSGQVTDTQY
TRBJ1-5	TRBV30	AWSVNSQSNQPQH
TRBJ2-7	TRBV4-2	ASSQAGRADHEQY
TRBJ2-3	TRBV4-3	ASSRGLAGGTTDTQY
TRBJ1-5	TRBV6-5	ASSLTGNSQPQH
TRBJ1-5	TRBV20-1	SAADFQPQH
TRBJ2-2	TRBV5-1	ASSLGGRNTGELF
TRBJ1-3	TRBV11-2	ASSLDTAGNTIY
TRBJ2-7	TRBV7-9	ASSLDHYEQY
TRBJ1-2	TRBV29-1	SAGEGLGYGYT
TRBJ2-1	TRBV7-3	ASSPGLAGSGEQF
TRBJ2-7	TRBV27	ASSSWTSGSEQY
TRBJ2-5	TRBV5-1	ASSLALETQY
TRBJ1-1	TRBV29-1	SVQDRAFEAF
TRBJ2-3	TRBV10-2	ANRAGGTDTQY
TRBJ1-1	TRBV6-5	ASSLTGREAF